The next 10 T cell receptor beta chains were all read from a single sample in a study of blood T cell repertoires in COVID-19 (dated by TCRdb to about 2020). The library relied on the immunoSEQ multiplex PCR assay. TCRdb holds this immuneACCESS table with in-frame rearrangements only. Some clones are missing; in checked studies, unresolved V genes explain under half, and the rest has no known cause. In all, the sample holds about 220,000 clones, and 82% of those were seen once. The ten largest make up 3% to 3.5% of the sample. Sequencing used PBMCs or T cells enriched from blood (not recorded which). These receptor sequences come from a woman in her sixties who had recovered from COVID-19.

On this clone itself: The sample has other DNA sequences that encode this CDR3 too. The genes are TRBV14 and TRBJ1-3; a weak D match, TRBD1 (6 bases). The CDR3 loop spans 13 amino acids. Between the trimmed V and J ends, which lost 4 bases and 4 bases, there was a span of 8 bases. Germline CDR1 is SGHDN and CDR2 is FVKESK. Here the CDR3 reads CASSRTVGNTIYF. The CDR3 DNA reads as TGTGCCAGCAGCCGGACAGTCGGAAACACCATATATTTT.

The rearrangement joins TRBV5-1 to TRBJ2-2, with D maybe TRBD1 (5 bases). V gave up 0 bases and J gave up 6 bases, with 12 bases separating them. The CDR3 is 15 amino acids. CDR1 and CDR2 from the germline V gene are SGHRS and YFSETQ. The CDR3 bases are TGCGCCAGCAGCTTGGCGGGTGGGGCAGCCGGGGAGCTGTTTTTT. Protein product: CASSLAGGAAGELFF.

This chain connects TRBV2 to TRBJ2-7; D might be TRBD2 (6 bases). This CDR3 region has 15 residues. In germline, CDR1 is SNHLY, CDR2 FYNNEI. V lost 6 bases and J lost 0, with 15 bases in between. The CDR3 loop is CASRKGRESSYEQYF. CDR3 nucleotide sequence: TGTGCCAGCAGAAAGGGACGGGAGAGCTCCTACGAGCAGTACTTC. Full variable domain (outside the CDR3, taken from reference TRBV2 and TRBJ2-7): EPEVTQTPSHQVTQMGQEVILRCVPISNHLYFYWYRQILGQKVEFLVSFYNNEISEKSEIFDDQFSVERPDGSNFTLKIRSTKLEDSAMYFCASRKGRESSYEQYFGPGTRLTVT.

To note about this clone: Additional DNA sequences in this sample encode the identical CDR3. This chain joins TRBV7-3 and TRBJ2-6, with no clear D. V was pared by 3 bases and J by 2 bases, with 8 bases between. This CDR3 region has 15 residues. Per germline, CDR1 SGHTA and CDR2 FQGTGA. In DNA form, the CDR3 reads TGTGCCAGCAGCTTGACGGGTCCTGGGGCCAACGTCCTGACTTTC. Encoded protein: CASSLTGPGANVLTF.

V and J are TRBV12-3 or TRBV12-4 and TRBJ2-5, with unresolved D. With 5 bases removed from V and 0 bases from J, the gap between germline ends came to 7 bases. This CDR3 contains 13 residues. The CDR3 DNA sequence: TGTGCCAGCAGTCTACCGTACCAAGAGACCCAGTACTTC. Amino acid sequence: CASSLPYQETQYF.

This clone was recorded once. The chain employs TRBV7-2 and TRBJ2-5, with D perhaps matching TRBD1 (6 bases). The CDR3 is made up of 15 amino acids. The germline V gene has CDR1 SGHTA and CDR2 FQGNSA. V was pared by 5 bases and J by 7 bases, with 20 bases between. The chain's CDR3 is CASSPGVQGRGTQYF. DNA of the CDR3: TGTGCCAGCAGCCCCGGAGTCCAGGGCAGGGGGACCCAGTACTTC.

The chain joins TRBV7-2 to TRBJ1-2; no clear D gene. Germline CDR1 reads SGHTA; CDR2 reads FQGNSA. This CDR3 is 14 amino acids long. Trimming stripped 2 bases from V and 8 bases from J, with 15 bases between. CDR3 loop: CASSLRSLRGGYTF. In nucleotides, the CDR3 is TGTGCCAGCAGCTTACGGTCCCTTCGAGGGGGCTACACCTTC. The variable domain in full, with the rest retrieved from reference TRBV7-2 and TRBJ1-2, is GAGVSQSPSNKVTEKGKDVELRCDPISGHTALYWYRQSLGQGLEFLIYFQGNSAPDKSGLPSDRFSAERTGGSVSTLTIQRTQQEDSAVYLCASSLRSLRGGYTFGSGTRLTVV.

This clone was detected only once. CDR3 DNA: TGCGCCAGCAGCCAAGAGGCCCCGGGACAGGGGGCCTCGGGTTCACCCCTCCACTTT. Translation gives CASSQEAPGQGASGSPLHF. This sequence joins TRBV4-1 and TRBJ1-6; 12 bases are a match to TRBD1. The V and J ends lost 0 bases and 9 bases, in that order; junction bases with no gene match: 12. Germline assignment: CDR1 MGHRA and CDR2 YSYEKL. This CDR3 has 19 residues.

The count of this clone is one. The J gene is TRBJ1-1, the V gene TRBV6-4; D unclear. This CDR3 contains 13 residues. V was trimmed by 5 bases and J by 0 bases, leaving 7 bases between them. Germline CDR1 is MRHNA and CDR2 is SNTAGT. CDR3 in DNA: TGTGCCAGCAGTATCAACTTGAACACTGAAGCTTTCTTT. Translation: CASSINLNTEAFF.

The chain carries TRBV4-1 and TRBJ2-3; 9 bases are shared with TRBD1. V lost 0 bases and J lost 2; bases outside the gene matches: 6. This CDR3 has 17 residues. The germline gives CDR1 MGHRA, CDR2 YSYEKL. The DNA of the CDR3 is TGCGCCAGCAGCCAAGATCCGGGACAGGGCTTCACAGATACGCAGTATTTT. The encoded protein is CASSQDPGQGFTDTQYF.